This TCR beta chain was recovered during a study of CD8 T cells in Susac syndrome. Study findings and constraints: Acknowledgment was made by the study that its TCR sequencing and HLA analysis involved a relatively small number of individuals.

Worth noting for this clonotype: Its cognate antigen is unknown.

CD8+ and CD4+ T cells taken from blood had their TCR beta sequenced. It was healthy donors who served as the controls, matched for age and sex. Random hexamers served to reverse transcribe roughly 0.45 to 1 ug RNA. Coverage of TCR beta CDR3 amplification by immunoSEQ multiplex PCR extended to 54 Vbeta and 13 Jbeta. TCRdb reanalysed the immunoSEQ multiplex PCR reads using MiXCR and keeps one entry per CDR3 protein. The sample yields around 140,000 distinct CDR3 sequences, roughly 94% seen once. This CDR3 spans 12 amino acids. Deletions cut 2 bases from V and 8 bases from J, with 6 bases between. CDR1 and CDR2 from the germline V gene are MDHEN and SYDVKM.

The clonotype was recovered from a human donor in good health. The material sequenced was CD4+ T cells from PBMCs. The V and J genes are TRBV28 and TRBJ2-2, with no clear D. This chain's CDR3 is CASSLPAGELFF. The CDR3 DNA reads as TGTGCCAGCAGTTTACCAGCAGGGGAGCTGTTTTTT.